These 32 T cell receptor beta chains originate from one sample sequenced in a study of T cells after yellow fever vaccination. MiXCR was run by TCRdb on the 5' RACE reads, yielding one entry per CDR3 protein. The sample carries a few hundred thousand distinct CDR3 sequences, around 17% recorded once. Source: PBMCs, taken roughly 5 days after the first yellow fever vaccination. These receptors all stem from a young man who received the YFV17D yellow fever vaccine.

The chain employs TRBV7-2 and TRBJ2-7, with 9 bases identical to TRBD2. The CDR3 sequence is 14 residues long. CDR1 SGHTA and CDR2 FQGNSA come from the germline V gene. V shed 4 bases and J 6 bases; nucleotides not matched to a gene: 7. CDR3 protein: CASSSSLAGVEQYF. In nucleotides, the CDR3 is TGTGCCAGCAGCTCCTCCTTAGCGGGGGTCGAGCAGTACTTC.

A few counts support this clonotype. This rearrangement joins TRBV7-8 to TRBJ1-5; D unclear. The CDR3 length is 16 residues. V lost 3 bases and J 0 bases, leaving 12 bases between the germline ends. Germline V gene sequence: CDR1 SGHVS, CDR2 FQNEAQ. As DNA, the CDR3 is TGTGCCAGCAGCTTCTCCAGTCTATATAGCAATCAGCCCCAGCATTTT. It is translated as CASSFSSLYSNQPQHF.

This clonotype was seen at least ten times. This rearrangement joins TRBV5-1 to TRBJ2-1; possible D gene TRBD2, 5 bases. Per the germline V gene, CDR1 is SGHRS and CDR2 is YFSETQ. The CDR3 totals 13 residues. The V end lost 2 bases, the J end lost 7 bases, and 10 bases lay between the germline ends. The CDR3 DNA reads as TGCGCCAGCAGCTTCTGGACTGGGAATGAGCAGTTCTTC. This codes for CASSFWTGNEQFF.

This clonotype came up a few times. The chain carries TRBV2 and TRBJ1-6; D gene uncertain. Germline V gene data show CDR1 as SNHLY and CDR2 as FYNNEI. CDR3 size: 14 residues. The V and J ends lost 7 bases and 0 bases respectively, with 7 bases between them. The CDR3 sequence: CASIEGSYNSPLHF. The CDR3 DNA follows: TGTGCCAGCATTGAGGGCTCCTATAATTCACCCCTCCACTTT.

The CDR3, as DNA: TGTGCCAGCAGTTACGGCTCGACGGGCAATCAGCCCCAGCATTTT. Encoded protein: CASSYGSTGNQPQHF. The chain combines TRBV6-5 with TRBJ1-5; unclear D gene. Trimming cost V 2 bases and J 2 bases, with 10 bases left between them. Germline assignment: CDR1 MNHEY and CDR2 SVGAGI. The CDR3 length is 15 residues.

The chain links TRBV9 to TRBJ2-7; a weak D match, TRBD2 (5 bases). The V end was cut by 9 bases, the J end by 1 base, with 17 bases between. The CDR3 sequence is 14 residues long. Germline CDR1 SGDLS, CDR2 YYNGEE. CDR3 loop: CATFDGGLSYEQYV. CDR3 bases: TGTGCCACCTTCGACGGCGGGTTATCCTACGAGCAGTACGTC.

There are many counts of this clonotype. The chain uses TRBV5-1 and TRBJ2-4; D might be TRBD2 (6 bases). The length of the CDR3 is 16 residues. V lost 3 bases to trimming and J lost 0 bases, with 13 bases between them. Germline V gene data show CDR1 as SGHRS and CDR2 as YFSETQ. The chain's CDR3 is CASSSLSGLAKNIQYF. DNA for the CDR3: TGCGCCAGCAGCTCGCTATCGGGACTAGCCAAAAACATTCAGTACTTC.

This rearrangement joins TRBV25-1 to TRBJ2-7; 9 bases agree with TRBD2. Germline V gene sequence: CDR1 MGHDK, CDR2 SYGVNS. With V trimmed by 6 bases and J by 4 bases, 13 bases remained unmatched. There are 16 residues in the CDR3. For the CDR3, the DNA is TGTGCCAGCAGACCTCCGGAGGCGGGGGGGCCGTACGAGCAGTACTTC. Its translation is CASRPPEAGGPYEQYF.

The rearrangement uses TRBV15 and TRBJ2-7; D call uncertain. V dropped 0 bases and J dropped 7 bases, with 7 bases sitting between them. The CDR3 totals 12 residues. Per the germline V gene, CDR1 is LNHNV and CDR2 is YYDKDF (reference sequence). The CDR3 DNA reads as TGTGCCACCAGCAGAGATACGGGTGAGCAGTACTTC. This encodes CATSRDTGEQYF.

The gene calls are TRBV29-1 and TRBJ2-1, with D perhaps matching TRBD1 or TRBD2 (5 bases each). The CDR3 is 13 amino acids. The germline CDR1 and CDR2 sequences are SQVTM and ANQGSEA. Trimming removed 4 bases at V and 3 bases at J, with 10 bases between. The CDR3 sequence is CSVGGTRYNEQFF. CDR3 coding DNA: TGCAGCGTTGGGGGGACCCGCTACAATGAGCAGTTCTTC.

The CDR3 sequence is CASIPGEGIYNEQFF. The CDR3 bases are TGTGCCAGCATCCCGGGGGAGGGTATCTACAATGAGCAGTTCTTC. This chain joins TRBV7-2 and TRBJ2-1, with 7 positions matching TRBD2. Germline lookup yields CDR1 SGHTA and CDR2 FQGNSA. J lost 3 bases, V lost 7 bases, and 9 bases had no gene match. The CDR3 runs to 15 residues.

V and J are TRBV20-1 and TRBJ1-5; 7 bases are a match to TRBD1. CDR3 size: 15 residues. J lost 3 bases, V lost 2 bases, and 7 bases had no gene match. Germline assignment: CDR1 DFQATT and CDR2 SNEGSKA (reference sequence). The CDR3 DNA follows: TGCAGTGCTAGACCGATTGACAGGGTCAATCAGCCCCAGCATTTT. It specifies CSARPIDRVNQPQHF.

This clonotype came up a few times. CDR3 sequence (DNA): TGCGCCAGCAGCAAGGGACAGGGAGGATCGACGGCTGAAAAACTGTTTTTT. Residues: CASSKGQGGSTAEKLFF. J is TRBJ1-4 and V is TRBV5-1; 9 bases match TRBD1. Germline trimming cut 4 bases from V and 7 bases from J; bases unmatched to any gene: 14. The germline gives CDR1 SGHRS, CDR2 YFSETQ. This CDR3 is built from 17 residues. The full variable domain, in which reference TRBV5-1 and TRBJ1-4 provide the parts outside the CDR3, is KAGVTQTPRYLIKTRGQQVTLSCSPISGHRSVSWYQQTPGQGLQFLFEYFSETQRNKGNFPGRFSGRQFSNSRSEMNVSTLELGDSALYLCASSKGQGGSTAEKLFFGSGTQLSVL.

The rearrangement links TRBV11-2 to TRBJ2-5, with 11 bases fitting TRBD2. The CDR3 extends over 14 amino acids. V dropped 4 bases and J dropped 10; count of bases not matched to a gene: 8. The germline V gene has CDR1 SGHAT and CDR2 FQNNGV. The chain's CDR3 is CASSSTPSGGNQYF. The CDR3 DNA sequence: TGTGCCAGCAGCTCCACACCTAGCGGGGGGAACCAGTACTTC. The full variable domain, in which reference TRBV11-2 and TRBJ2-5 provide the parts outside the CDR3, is EAGVAQSPRYKIIEKRQSVAFWCNPISGHATLYWYQQILGQGPKLLIQFQNNGVVDDSQLPKDRFSAERLKGVDSTLKIQPAKLEDSAVYLCASSSTPSGGNQYFGPGTRLLVL.

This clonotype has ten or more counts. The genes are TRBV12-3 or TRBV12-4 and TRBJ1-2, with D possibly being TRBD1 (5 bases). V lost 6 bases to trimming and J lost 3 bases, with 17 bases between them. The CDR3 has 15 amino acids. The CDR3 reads CASSPKGLKDYGYTF. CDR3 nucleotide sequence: TGTGCCAGCAGCCCAAAGGGACTCAAGGACTATGGCTACACCTTC.

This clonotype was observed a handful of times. The CDR3 nucleotides read TGTGCCAGCACATTTCGGGGGGGCTGGTACAATGAGCAGTTCTTC. Its translation: CASTFRGGWYNEQFF. The chain uses TRBV6-2 or TRBV6-3 and TRBJ2-1, with 8 bases aligning to TRBD2. The junction had 9 bases not matched to a gene; V was cut back by 7 bases and J by 4 bases. This CDR3 has 15 amino acids. Germline CDR1 MNHEY, CDR2 SVGEGT.

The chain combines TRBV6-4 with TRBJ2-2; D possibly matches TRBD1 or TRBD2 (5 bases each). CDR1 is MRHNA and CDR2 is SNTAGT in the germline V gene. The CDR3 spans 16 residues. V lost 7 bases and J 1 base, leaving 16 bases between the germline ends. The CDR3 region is CASTALGTGNTGELFF. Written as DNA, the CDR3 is TGTGCCAGCACTGCACTCGGGACGGGGAACACCGGGGAGCTGTTTTTT.

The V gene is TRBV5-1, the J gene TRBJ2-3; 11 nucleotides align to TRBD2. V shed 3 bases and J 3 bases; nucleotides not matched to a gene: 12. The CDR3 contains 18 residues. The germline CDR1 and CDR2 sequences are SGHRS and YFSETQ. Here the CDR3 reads CASSSHLRLAGTTDTQYF. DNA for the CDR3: TGCGCCAGCAGCTCCCACTTACGACTAGCGGGGACGACAGATACGCAGTATTTT.

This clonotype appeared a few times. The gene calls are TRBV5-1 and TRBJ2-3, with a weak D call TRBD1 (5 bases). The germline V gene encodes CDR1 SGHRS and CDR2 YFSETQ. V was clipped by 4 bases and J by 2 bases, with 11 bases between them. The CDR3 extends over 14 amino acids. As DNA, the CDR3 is TGCGCCAGCAGCCCTCAGGGAATCACAGATACGCAGTATTTT. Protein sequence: CASSPQGITDTQYF. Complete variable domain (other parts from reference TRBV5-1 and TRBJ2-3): KAGVTQTPRYLIKTRGQQVTLSCSPISGHRSVSWYQQTPGQGLQFLFEYFSETQRNKGNFPGRFSGRQFSNSRSEMNVSTLELGDSALYLCASSPQGITDTQYFGPGTRLTVL.

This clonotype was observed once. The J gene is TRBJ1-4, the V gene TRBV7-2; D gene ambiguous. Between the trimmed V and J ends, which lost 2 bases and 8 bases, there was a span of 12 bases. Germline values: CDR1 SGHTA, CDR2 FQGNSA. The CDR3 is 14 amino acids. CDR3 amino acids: CASSLREYSEKLFF. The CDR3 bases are TGTGCCAGCAGCTTACGGGAATACAGCGAAAAACTGTTTTTT.

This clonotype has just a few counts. CDR3 in DNA: TGTGCCAGCAGCCAAGATCTGTCAGGGTTCTACGAGCAGTACTTC. Protein: CASSQDLSGFYEQYF. This chain connects TRBV3-1 to TRBJ2-7; D may be TRBD1 (5 bases). The CDR3 is 15 amino acids. V gave up 0 bases and J gave up 3 bases, with 12 bases separating them. The germline V gene has CDR1 LGHDT and CDR2 YNNKEL (reference sequence).

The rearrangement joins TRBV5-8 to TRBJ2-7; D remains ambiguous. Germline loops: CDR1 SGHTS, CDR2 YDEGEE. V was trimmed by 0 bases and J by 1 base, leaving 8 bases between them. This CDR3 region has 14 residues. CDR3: CASSLDPDSYEQYF. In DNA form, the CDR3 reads TGTGCCAGCAGCTTGGATCCAGATTCCTACGAGCAGTACTTC.

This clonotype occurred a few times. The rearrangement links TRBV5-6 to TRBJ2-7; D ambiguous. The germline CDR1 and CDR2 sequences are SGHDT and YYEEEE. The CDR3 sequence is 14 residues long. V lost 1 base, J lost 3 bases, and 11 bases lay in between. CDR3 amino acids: CASSLYLGYYEQYV. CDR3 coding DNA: TGTGCCAGCAGCTTGTATCTGGGATACTACGAGCAGTACGTC.

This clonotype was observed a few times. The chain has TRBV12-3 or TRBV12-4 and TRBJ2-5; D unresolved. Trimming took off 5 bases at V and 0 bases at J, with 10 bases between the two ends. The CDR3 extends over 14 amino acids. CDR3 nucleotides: TGTGCCAGCAGTACCATCCCCAACCAAGAGACCCAGTACTTC. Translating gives CASSTIPNQETQYF.

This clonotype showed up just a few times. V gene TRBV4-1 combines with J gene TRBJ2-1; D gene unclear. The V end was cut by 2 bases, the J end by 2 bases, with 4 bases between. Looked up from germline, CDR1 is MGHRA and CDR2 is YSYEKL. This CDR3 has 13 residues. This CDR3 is CASSQNAYNEQFF. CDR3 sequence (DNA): TGCGCCAGCAGCCAAAACGCCTACAATGAGCAGTTCTTC.

CDR3 amino acids: CASSFSTGDGYTF. CDR3 coding DNA: TGTGCCAGCAGCTTTTCGACAGGGGACGGCTACACCTTC. This chain joins TRBV7-9 and TRBJ1-2; TRBD1 aligns across 8 bases. CDR3 length: 13 residues. CDR1 is SEHNR, CDR2 FQNEAQ, per germline (reference sequence). The V gene end was trimmed by 3 bases and the J gene end by 8 bases; junction bases not matched to a gene: 5.

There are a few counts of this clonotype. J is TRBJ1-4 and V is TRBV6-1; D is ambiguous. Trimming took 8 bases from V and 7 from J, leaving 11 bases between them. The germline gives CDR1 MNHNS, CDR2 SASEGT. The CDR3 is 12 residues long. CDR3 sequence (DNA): TGTGCCAGCGCATGGGGAAGTGAAAAACTGTTTTTT. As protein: CASAWGSEKLFF.

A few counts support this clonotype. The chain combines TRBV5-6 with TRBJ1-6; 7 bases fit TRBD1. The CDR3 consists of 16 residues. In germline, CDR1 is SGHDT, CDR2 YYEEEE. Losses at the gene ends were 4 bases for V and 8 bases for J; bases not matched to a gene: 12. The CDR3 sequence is CASSRQGWGFDSPLHF. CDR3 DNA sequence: TGTGCCAGCAGCCGACAGGGTTGGGGGTTTGATTCACCCCTCCACTTT.

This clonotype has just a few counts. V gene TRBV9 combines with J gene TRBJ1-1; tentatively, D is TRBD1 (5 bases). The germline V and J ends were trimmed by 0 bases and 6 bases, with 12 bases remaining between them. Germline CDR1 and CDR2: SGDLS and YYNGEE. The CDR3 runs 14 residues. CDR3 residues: CASSVEGRDPEAFF. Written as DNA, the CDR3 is TGTGCCAGCAGCGTAGAGGGGCGGGATCCTGAAGCTTTCTTT.

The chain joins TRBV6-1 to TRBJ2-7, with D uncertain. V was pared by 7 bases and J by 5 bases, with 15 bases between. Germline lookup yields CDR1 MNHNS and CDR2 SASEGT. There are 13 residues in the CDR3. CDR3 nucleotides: TGTGCCAGCAAGCACGGCAGGTCCCACGAGCAGTACGTC. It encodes CASKHGRSHEQYV.

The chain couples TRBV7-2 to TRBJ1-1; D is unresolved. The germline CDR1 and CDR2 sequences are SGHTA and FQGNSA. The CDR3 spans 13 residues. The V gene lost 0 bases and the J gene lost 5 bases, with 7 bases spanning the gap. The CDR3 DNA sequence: TGTGCCAGCAGCTTAGCGGTCATGACTGAAGCTTTCTTT. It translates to CASSLAVMTEAFF.

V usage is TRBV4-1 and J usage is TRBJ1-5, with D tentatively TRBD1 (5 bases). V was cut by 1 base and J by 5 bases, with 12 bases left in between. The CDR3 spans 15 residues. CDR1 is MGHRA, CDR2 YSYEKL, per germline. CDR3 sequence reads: CASSQGTQGYQPQHF. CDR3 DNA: TGCGCCAGCAGCCAAGGAACCCAGGGTTATCAGCCCCAGCATTTT.